This T cell receptor beta chain was sequenced for a study of blood T cells in healthy people across ages. This CDR3 has 16 amino acids. The germline V gene has CDR1 DFQATT and CDR2 SNEGSKA (reference sequence). For the second PCR, which ran for 7 to 11 cycles, a sample-barcoded 5' primer and a J-beta primer mix were used. TCRdb passed the 5' RACE reads through MiXCR, listing each CDR3 protein once. Here the sample spans about 1.4 million distinct CDR3 sequences, approximately 60% being singletons. This chain joins TRBV20-1 and TRBJ2-4; the match to TRBD1 covers 9 bases. The better agreement between TRBJ2-5 and the DNA end casts doubt on the J call. The receptor was derived from a man between 18 and 35 years old in good health. The specimen sequenced was blood. CDR3 DNA: TGCAGTGCTAGGGAGTGGAGGACAGGGGTCGGGGAGACCCAGTACTTC. Translated: CSAREWRTGVGETQYF.